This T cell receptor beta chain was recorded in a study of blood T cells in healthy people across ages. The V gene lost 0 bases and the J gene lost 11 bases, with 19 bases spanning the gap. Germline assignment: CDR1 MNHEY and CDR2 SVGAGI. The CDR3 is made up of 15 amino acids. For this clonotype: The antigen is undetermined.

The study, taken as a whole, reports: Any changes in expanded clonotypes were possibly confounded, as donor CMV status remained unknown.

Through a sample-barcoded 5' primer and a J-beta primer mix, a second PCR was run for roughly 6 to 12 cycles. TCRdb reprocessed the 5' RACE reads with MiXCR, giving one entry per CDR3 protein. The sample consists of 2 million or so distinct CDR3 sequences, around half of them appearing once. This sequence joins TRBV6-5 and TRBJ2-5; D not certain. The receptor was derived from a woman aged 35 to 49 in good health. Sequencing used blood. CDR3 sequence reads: CASSYSKDLYNEQYF. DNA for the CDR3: TGTGCCAGCAGTTACTCCAAGGACCTTTACAATGAGCAGTACTTC.